The T cell receptor (beta chain) under discussion was sequenced for a study of cytomegalovirus exposure and HLA in healthy donors. PCR amplification relied on 60 Vbeta primers (plus 13 Jbeta primers). Sequenced by immunoSEQ multiplex PCR; TCRdb stores in-frame clones only, minus some. The sample holds about 60,000 clones, around 85% seen once. Germline V gene data show CDR1 as LGHNA and CDR2 as YSLEER. Trimming at V came to 2 bases and at J to 8 bases, leaving 6 bases not matched to a gene. The CDR3 length is 14 residues. Sequenced material: PBMCs. This chain joins TRBV4-3 and TRBJ2-1; the match to TRBD2 covers 7 bases. The clonotype comes from a woman in her 30s in good health and CMV-seronegative. CDR3 amino acids: CASSQLRGNDEQFF. CDR3 in DNA: TGCGCCAGCAGCCAACTGCGGGGGAATGATGAGCAGTTCTTC.